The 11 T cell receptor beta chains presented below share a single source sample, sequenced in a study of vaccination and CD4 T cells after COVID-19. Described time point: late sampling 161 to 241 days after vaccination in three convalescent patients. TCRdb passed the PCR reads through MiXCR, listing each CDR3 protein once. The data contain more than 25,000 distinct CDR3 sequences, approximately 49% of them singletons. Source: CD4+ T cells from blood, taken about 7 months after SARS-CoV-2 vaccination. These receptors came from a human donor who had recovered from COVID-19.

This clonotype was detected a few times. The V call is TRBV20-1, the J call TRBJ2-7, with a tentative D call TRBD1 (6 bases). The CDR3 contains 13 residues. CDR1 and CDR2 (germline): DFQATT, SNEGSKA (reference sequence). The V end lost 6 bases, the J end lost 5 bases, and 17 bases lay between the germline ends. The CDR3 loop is CSADALGADEQYF. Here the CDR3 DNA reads TGCAGTGCCGACGCTCTGGGGGCTGACGAGCAGTACTTC.

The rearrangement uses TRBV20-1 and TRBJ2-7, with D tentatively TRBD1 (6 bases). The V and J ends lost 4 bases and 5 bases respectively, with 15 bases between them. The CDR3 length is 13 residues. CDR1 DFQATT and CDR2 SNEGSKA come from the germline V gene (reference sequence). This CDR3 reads CSATDRTIDEQYF. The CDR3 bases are TGCAGTGCTACTGACAGGACGATCGACGAGCAGTACTTC.

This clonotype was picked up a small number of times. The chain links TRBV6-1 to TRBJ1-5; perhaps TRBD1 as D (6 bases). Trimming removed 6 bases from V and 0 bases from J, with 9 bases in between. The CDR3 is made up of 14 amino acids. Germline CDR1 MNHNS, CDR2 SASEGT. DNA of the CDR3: TGTGCCAGCAGGAGGACAGATAGCAATCAGCCCCAGCATTTT. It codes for CASRRTDSNQPQHF.

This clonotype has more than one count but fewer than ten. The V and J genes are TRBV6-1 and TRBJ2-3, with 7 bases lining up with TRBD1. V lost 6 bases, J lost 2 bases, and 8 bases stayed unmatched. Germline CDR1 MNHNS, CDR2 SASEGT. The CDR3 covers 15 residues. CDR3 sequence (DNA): TGTGCCAGCAGCACAAAGGGACAGTCCACAGATACGCAGTATTTT. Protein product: CASSTKGQSTDTQYF.

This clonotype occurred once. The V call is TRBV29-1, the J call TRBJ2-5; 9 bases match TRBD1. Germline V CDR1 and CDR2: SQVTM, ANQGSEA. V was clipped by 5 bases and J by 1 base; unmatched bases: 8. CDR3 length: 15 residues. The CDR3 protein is CSVSGTGNFQETQYF. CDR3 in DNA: TGCAGCGTTAGCGGGACAGGGAATTTCCAAGAGACCCAGTACTTC.

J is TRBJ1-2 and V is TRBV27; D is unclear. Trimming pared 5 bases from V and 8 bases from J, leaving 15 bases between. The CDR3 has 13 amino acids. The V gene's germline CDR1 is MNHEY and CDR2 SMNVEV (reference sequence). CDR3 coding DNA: TGTGCCAGCAGTGCTACACCTTCCTGGGGCTACACCTTC. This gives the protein CASSATPSWGYTF.

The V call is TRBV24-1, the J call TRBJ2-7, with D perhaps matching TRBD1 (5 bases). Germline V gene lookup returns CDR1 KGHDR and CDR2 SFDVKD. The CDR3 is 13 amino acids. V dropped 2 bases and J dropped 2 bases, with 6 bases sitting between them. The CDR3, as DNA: TGTGCCACCAGTGATTCCAGGGCCTACGAGCAGTACTTC. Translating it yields CATSDSRAYEQYF.

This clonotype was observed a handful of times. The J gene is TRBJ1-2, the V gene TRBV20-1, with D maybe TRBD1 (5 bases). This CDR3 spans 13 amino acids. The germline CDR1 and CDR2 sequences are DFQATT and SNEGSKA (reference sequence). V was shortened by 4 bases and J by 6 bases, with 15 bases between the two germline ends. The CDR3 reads CSAKTQGPDGYTF. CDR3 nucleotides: TGCAGTGCTAAGACCCAGGGCCCCGATGGCTACACCTTC.

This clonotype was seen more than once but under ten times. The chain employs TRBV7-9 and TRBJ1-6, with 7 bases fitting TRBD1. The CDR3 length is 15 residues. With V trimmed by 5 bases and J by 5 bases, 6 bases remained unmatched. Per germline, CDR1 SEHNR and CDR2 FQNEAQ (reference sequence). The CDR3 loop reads CASSQEGQNNSPLHF. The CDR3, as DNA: TGTGCCAGCAGCCAAGAGGGACAGAATAATTCACCCCTCCACTTT.

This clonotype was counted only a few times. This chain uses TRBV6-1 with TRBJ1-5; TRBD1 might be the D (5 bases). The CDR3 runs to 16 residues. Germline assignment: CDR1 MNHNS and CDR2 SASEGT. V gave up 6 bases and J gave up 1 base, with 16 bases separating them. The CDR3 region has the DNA TGTGCCAGCAGGAGGGGTCGGGGGGAGAGCAATCAGCCCCAGCATTTT. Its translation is CASRRGRGESNQPQHF.

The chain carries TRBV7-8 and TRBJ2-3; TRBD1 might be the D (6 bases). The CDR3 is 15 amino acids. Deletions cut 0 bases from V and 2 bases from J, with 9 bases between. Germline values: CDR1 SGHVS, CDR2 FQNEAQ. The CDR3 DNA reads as TGTGCCAGCAGCTTAGCTCAGGGGAACACAGATACGCAGTATTTT. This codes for CASSLAQGNTDTQYF.